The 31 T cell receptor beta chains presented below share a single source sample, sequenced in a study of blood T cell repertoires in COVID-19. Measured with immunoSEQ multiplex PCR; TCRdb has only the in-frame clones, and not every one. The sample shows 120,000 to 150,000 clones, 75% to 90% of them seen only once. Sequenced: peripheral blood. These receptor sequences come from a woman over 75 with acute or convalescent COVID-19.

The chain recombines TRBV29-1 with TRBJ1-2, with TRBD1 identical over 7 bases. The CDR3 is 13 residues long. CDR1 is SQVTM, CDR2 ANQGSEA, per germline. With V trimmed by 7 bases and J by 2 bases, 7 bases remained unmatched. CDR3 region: CSAKTGTNYGYTF. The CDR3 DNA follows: TGCAGCGCTAAGACAGGGACGAACTATGGCTACACCTTC.

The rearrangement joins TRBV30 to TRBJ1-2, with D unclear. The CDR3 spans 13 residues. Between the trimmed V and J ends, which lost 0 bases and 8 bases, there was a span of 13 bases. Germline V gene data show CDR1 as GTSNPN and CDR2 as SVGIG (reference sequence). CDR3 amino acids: CAWSVRVAGGYTF. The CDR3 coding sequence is TGTGCCTGGAGTGTCCGGGTGGCGGGAGGCTACACCTTC.

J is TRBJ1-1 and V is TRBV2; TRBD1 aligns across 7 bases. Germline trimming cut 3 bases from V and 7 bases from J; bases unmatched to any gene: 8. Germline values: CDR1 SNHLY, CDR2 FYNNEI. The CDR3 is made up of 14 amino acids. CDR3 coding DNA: TGTGCCAGCAGTGATGGGACAGCCAGCTATGAAGCTTTCTTT. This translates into CASSDGTASYEAFF.

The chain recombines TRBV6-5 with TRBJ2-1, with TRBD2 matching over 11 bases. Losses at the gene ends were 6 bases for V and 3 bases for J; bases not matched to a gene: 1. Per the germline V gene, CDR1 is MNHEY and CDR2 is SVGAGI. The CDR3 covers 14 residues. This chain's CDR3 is CASRLAGVYNEQFF. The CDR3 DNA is TGTGCCAGCAGACTAGCGGGGGTCTACAATGAGCAGTTCTTC.

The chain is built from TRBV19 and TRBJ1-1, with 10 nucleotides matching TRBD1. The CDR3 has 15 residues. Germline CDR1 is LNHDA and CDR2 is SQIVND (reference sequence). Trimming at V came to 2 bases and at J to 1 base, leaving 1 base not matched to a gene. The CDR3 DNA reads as TGTGCCAGTAGTATAAGGACAGGGGGGAACACTGAAGCTTTCTTT. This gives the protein CASSIRTGGNTEAFF.

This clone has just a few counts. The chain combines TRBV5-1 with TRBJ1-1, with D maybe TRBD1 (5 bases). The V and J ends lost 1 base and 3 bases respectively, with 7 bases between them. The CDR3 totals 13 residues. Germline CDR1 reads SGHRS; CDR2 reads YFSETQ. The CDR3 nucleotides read TGCGCCAGCAGCTTGAGGGGTTACACTGAAGCTTTCTTT. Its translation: CASSLRGYTEAFF. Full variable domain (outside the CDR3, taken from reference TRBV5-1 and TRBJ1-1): KAGVTQTPRYLIKTRGQQVTLSCSPISGHRSVSWYQQTPGQGLQFLFEYFSETQRNKGNFPGRFSGRQFSNSRSEMNVSTLELGDSALYLCASSLRGYTEAFFGQGTRLTVV.

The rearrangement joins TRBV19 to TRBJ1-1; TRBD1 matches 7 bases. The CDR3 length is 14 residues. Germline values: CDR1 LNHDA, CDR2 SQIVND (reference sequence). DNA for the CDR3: TGTGCAACCAGGGGGGCCGGGCCGAACACTGAAGCTTTCTTT. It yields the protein CATRGAGPNTEAFF.

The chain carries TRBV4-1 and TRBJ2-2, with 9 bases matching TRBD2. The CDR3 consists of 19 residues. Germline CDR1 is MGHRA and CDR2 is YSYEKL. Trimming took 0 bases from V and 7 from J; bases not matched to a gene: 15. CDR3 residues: CASSQDLRGGAAPYGELFF. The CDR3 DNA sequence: TGCGCCAGCAGCCAAGATCTGCGCGGGGGGGCGGCCCCCTACGGGGAGCTGTTTTTT.

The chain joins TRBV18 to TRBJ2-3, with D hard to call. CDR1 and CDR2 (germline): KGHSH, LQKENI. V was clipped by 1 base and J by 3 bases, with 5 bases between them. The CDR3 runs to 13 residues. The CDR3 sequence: CASSPLLTDTQYF. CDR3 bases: TGTGCCAGCTCACCACTACTTACAGATACGCAGTATTTT.

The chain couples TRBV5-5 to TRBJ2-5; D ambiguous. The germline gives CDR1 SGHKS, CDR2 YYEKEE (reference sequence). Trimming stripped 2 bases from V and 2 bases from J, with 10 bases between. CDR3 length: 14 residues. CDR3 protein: CASSFYSQQETQYF. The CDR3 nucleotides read TGTGCCAGCAGCTTCTACAGCCAACAAGAGACCCAGTACTTC.

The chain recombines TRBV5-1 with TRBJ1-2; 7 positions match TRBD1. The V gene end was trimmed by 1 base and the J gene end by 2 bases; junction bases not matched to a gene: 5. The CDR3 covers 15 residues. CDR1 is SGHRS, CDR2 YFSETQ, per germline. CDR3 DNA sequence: TGCGCCAGCAGCTTGTCTTTGGGACAGAACTATGGCTACACCTTC. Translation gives CASSLSLGQNYGYTF. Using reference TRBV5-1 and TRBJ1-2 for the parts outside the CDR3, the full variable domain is KAGVTQTPRYLIKTRGQQVTLSCSPISGHRSVSWYQQTPGQGLQFLFEYFSETQRNKGNFPGRFSGRQFSNSRSEMNVSTLELGDSALYLCASSLSLGQNYGYTFGSGTRLTVV.

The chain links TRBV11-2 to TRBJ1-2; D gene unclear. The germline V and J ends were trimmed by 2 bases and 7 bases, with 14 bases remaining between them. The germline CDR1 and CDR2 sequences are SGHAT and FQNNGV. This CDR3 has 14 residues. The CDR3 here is CASSLTPAIGGYTF. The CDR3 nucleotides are TGTGCCAGCAGCTTAACCCCCGCGATCGGTGGCTACACCTTC.

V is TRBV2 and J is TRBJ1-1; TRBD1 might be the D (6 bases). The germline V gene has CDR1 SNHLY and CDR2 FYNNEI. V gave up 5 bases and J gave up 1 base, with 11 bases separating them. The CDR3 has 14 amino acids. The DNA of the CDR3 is TGTGCCAGCAGTATGGGACACGCGAACACTGAAGCTTTCTTT. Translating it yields CASSMGHANTEAFF.

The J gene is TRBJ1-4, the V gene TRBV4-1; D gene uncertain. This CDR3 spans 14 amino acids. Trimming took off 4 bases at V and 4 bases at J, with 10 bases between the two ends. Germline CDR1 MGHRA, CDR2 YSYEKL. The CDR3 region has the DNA TGCGCCAGCAGCCTCCGGGAGAATAATGAAAAACTGTTTTTT. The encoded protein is CASSLRENNEKLFF.

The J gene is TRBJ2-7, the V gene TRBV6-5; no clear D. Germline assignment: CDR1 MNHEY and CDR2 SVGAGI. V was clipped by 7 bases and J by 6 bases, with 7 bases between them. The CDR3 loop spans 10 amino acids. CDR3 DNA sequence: TGTGCCAGCAAACGGGTCGAGCAGTACTTC. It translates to CASKRVEQYF.

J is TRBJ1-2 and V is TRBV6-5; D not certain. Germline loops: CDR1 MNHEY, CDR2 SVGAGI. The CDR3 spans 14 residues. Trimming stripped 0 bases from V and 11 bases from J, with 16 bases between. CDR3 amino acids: CASSYSKRFFGYTF. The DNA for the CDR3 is TGTGCCAGCAGTTACTCGAAGCGGTTTTTCGGGTACACCTTC.

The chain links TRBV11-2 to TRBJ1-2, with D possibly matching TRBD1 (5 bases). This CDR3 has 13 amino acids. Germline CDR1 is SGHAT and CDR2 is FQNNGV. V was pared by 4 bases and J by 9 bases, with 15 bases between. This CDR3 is CASSSRQPKSYTF. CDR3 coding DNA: TGTGCCAGCAGCTCGAGACAGCCGAAGAGCTACACCTTC.

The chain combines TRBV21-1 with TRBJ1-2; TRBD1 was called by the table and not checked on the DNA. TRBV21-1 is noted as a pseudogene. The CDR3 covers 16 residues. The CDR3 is CASSKALKTGAGGYTF. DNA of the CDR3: TGTGCCAGCAGCAAAGCTCTCAAGACAGGAGCTGGTGGCTACACCTTC.

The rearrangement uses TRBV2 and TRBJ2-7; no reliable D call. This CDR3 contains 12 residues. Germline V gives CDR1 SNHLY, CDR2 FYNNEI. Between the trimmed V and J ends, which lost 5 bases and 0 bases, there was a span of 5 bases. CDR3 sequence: CASSFSSYEQYF. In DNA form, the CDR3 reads TGTGCCAGCAGTTTCAGCTCCTACGAGCAGTACTTC. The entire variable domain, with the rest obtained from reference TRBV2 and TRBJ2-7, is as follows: EPEVTQTPSHQVTQMGQEVILRCVPISNHLYFYWYRQILGQKVEFLVSFYNNEISEKSEIFDDQFSVERPDGSNFTLKIRSTKLEDSAMYFCASSFSSYEQYFGPGTRLTVT.

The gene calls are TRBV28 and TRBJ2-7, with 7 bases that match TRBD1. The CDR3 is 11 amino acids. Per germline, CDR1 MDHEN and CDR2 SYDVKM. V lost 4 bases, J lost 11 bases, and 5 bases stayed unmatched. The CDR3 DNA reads TGTGCCAGCAGTTGGGACAGTACAAAGTACTTC. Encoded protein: CASSWDSTKYF.

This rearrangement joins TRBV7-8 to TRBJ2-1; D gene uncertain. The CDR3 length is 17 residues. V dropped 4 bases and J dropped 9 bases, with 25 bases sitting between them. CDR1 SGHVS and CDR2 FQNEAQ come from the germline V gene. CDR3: CASSSPAYLSRRGEQFF. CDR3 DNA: TGTGCCAGCAGCTCGCCGGCTTATCTCTCTAGGCGTGGTGAGCAGTTCTTC.

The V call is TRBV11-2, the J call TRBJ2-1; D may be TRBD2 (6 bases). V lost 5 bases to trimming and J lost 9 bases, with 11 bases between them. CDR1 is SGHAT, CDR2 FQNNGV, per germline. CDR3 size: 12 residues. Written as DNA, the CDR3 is TGTGCCAGCAGCCGGGGGTCCGGTGAGCAGTTCTTC. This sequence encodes CASSRGSGEQFF.

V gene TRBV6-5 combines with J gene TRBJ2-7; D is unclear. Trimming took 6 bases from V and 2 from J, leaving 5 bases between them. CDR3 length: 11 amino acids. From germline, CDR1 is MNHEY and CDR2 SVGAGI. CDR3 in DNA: TGTGCCAGCAGCAGTCCCTACGAGCAGTACTTC. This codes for CASSSPYEQYF.

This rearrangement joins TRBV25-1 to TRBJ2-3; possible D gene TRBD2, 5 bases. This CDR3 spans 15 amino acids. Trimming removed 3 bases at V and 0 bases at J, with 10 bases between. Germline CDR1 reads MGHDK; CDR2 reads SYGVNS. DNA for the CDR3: TGTGCCAGCAGTGATCCGGGAACTAGCACAGATACGCAGTATTTT. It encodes CASSDPGTSTDTQYF.

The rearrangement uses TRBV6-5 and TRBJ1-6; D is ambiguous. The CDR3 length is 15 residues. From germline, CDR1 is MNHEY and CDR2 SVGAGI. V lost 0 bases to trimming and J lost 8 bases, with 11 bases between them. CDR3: CASSYSRFSDSPLHF. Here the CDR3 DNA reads TGTGCCAGCAGTTACTCGCGGTTCTCTGATTCACCCCTCCACTTT.

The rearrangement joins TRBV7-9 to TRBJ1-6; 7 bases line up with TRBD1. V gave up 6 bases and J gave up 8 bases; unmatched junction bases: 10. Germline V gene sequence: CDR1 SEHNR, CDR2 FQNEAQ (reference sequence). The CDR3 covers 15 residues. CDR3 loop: CASRRVGGKDSPLHF. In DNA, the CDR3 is TGTGCCAGCAGAAGAGTAGGGGGCAAGGATTCACCCCTCCACTTT. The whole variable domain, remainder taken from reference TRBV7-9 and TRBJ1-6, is DTGVSQNPRHKITKRGQNVTFRCDPISEHNRLYWYRQTLGQGPEFLTYFQNEAQLEKSRLLSDRFSAERPKGSFSTLEIQRTEQGDSAMYLCASRRVGGKDSPLHFGNGTRLTVT.

The CDR3 is CASSRDRGGYTEAFF. The CDR3 DNA follows: TGTGCCAGCAGCCGGGACAGGGGGGGTTACACTGAAGCTTTCTTT. This chain connects TRBV2 to TRBJ1-1, with TRBD1 matching over 11 bases. This CDR3 region has 15 residues. CDR1 is SNHLY, CDR2 FYNNEI, per germline. J gave up 3 bases and V 6 bases, and 6 bases lay outside the gene matches.

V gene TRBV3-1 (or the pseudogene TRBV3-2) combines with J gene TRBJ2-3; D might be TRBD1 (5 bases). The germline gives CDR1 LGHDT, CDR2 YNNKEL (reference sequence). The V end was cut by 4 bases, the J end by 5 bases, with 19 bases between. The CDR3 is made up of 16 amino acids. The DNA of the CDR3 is TGTGCCAGCAGCCTCCTGAAATGGGGTCAGGGAGATACGCAGTATTTT. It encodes CASSLLKWGQGDTQYF.

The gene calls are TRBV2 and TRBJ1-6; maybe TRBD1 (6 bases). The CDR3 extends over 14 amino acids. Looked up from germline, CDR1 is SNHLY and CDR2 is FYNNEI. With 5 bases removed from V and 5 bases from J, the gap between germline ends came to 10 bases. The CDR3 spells CASSLGHDNSPLHF. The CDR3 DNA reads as TGTGCCAGCAGTCTGGGACACGATAATTCACCCCTCCACTTT. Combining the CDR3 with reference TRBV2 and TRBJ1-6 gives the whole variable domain EPEVTQTPSHQVTQMGQEVILRCVPISNHLYFYWYRQILGQKVEFLVSFYNNEISEKSEIFDDQFSVERPDGSNFTLKIRSTKLEDSAMYFCASSLGHDNSPLHFGNGTRLTVT.

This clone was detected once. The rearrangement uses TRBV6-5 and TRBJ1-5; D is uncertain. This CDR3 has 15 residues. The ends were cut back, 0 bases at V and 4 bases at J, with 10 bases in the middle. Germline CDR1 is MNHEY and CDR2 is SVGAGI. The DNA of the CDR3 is TGTGCCAGCAGTTACTCGAGGTCTCAGAATCAGCCCCAGCATTTT. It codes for CASSYSRSQNQPQHF.

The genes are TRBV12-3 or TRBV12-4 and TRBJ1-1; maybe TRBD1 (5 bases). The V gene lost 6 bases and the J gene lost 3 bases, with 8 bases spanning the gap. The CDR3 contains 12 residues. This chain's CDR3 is CASRRQYTEAFF. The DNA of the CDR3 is TGTGCCAGCAGACGACAGTACACTGAAGCTTTCTTT.